One sample yielded the 26 T cell receptor beta chains listed below, sequenced in a study of post-analysis software for immune sequencing data. Findings and limits, study-wide: Five TRBV segments, TRBV5-6, TRBV5-1 and TRBV20-1 among them, were found more frequent in patients than controls.

Unique molecular identifiers featured in each of the TCR beta cDNA libraries. A single record per CDR3 protein comes from TCRdb applying MiXCR to the PCR reads. The table shows around 500,000 distinct CDR3 sequences, with 34% occurring only once. These TCRs' antigens remain unknown. The sequencing sample was made of blood. These TCRs come from a girl aged 2-17 years with multiple sclerosis.

The genes are TRBV15 and TRBJ1-5; 7 nucleotides align to TRBD1. The CDR3 consists of 15 residues. The J segment lost 3 bases and the V segment lost 5 bases, leaving 7 bases of the junction unmatched. Germline assignment: CDR1 LNHNV and CDR2 YYDKDF (reference sequence). The CDR3 reads CATSGGQNFNQPQHF. The CDR3 DNA follows: TGTGCCACCAGCGGGGGACAGAACTTCAATCAGCCCCAGCATTTT.

This clonotype was detected a few times. The gene calls are TRBV6-5 and TRBJ2-7, with D possibly being TRBD1 or TRBD2 (6 bases each). CDR3 size: 13 residues. Trimming cost V 7 bases and J 2 bases, with 12 bases left between them. Germline assignment: CDR1 MNHEY and CDR2 SVGAGI. CDR3 in DNA: TGTGCCAGCAACCCGGGGGCCCCCTACGAGCAGTACTTC. This gives the protein CASNPGAPYEQYF.

A few counts support this clonotype. The genes are TRBV19 and TRBJ2-5; tentatively, D is TRBD1 (7 bases). The germline V gene has CDR1 LNHDA and CDR2 SQIVND (reference sequence). V shed 1 base and J shed 4 bases, with 16 bases lying between them. The CDR3 contains 16 residues. CDR3 loop: CASSIVGSQGGETQYF. The CDR3 DNA reads as TGTGCCAGTAGTATAGTCGGGAGCCAGGGGGGAGAGACCCAGTACTTC. Supplemented by reference TRBV19 and TRBJ2-5, the full variable domain reads DGGITQSPKYLFRKEGQNVTLSCEQNLNHDAMYWYRQDPGQGLRLIYYSQIVNDFQKGDIAEGYSVSREKKESFPLTVTSAQKNPTAFYLCASSIVGSQGGETQYFGPGTRLLVL.

V usage is TRBV6-5 and J usage is TRBJ2-5; the match to TRBD1 covers 9 bases. V trimming: 6 bases; J trimming: 5 bases; junction bases outside the gene matches: 10. Germline CDR1 MNHEY, CDR2 SVGAGI. This CDR3 is built from 15 residues. The CDR3 DNA sequence: TGTGCCAGCAGCCTCCGGGACAGGGTGGGTGAGACCCAGTACTTC. This sequence encodes CASSLRDRVGETQYF.

This clonotype came up a few times. This rearrangement joins TRBV5-1 to TRBJ2-3, with D hard to call. The ends were cut back, 4 bases at V and 3 bases at J, with 6 bases in the middle. This CDR3 is 12 amino acids long. The V gene's germline CDR1 is SGHRS and CDR2 YFSETQ. CDR3: CASSEGTDTQYF. The CDR3 nucleotides are TGCGCCAGCAGCGAAGGGACAGATACGCAGTATTTT.

The rearrangement joins TRBV7-2 to TRBJ1-1; TRBD1 matches at 8 bases. Germline values: CDR1 SGHTA, CDR2 FQGNSA. The CDR3 is made up of 14 amino acids. V was pared by 4 bases and J by 5 bases, with 6 bases of the junction left unmatched. The CDR3 protein is CASSSSDRATEAFF. The CDR3, as DNA: TGTGCCAGCAGCTCCTCGGACAGGGCTACTGAAGCTTTCTTT.

The chain links TRBV18 to TRBJ2-1, with D tentatively TRBD2 (5 bases). Looked up from germline, CDR1 is KGHSH and CDR2 is LQKENI. V was cut by 3 bases and J by 0 bases, with 18 bases left in between. The CDR3 contains 18 residues. The CDR3, as DNA: TGTGCCAGCTCACCTCGAAGACGGGGTCGGAGCTCCTACAATGAGCAGTTCTTC. The encoded protein is CASSPRRRGRSSYNEQFF.

The chain recombines TRBV6-5 with TRBJ2-3; tentatively, D is TRBD1 (5 bases). V gave up 3 bases and J gave up 4 bases, with 17 bases separating them. Germline CDR1 MNHEY, CDR2 SVGAGI. The CDR3 consists of 16 residues. The chain's CDR3 is CASSYSRVIPADTQYF. The CDR3 DNA sequence: TGTGCCAGCAGTTATTCCAGGGTAATCCCCGCAGATACGCAGTATTTT.

This clonotype has more than one count but fewer than ten. The gene calls are TRBV5-5 and TRBJ2-5; D perhaps matches TRBD1 (6 bases). CDR1 SGHKS and CDR2 YYEKEE come from the germline V gene (reference sequence). The length of the CDR3 is 15 residues. The V end was cut by 7 bases, the J end by 5 bases, with 21 bases between. The CDR3, as DNA: TGTGCCAGCCCCACGGGGCAGCTTAGGGGGGAGACCCAGTACTTC. It specifies CASPTGQLRGETQYF.

The chain joins TRBV20-1 to TRBJ2-2, with 7 bases aligning to TRBD1. CDR1 is DFQATT, CDR2 SNEGSKA, per germline (reference sequence). V lost 5 bases and J lost 3; bases outside the gene matches: 6. The CDR3 is made up of 14 amino acids. The CDR3 DNA is TGCAGTGCTCGCCGGGACAGCTACACCGGGGAGCTGTTTTTT. As protein: CSARRDSYTGELFF.

This chain uses TRBV25-1 with TRBJ2-7; TRBD1 matches at 7 bases. Germline CDR1 and CDR2: MGHDK and SYGVNS. The J segment lost 4 bases and the V segment lost 5 bases, leaving 8 bases of the junction unmatched. The CDR3 totals 14 residues. CDR3 sequence reads: CASSPRGLRYEQYF. The CDR3 DNA follows: TGTGCCAGCAGTCCTAGGGGGCTCCGGTACGAGCAGTACTTC.

The V gene is TRBV7-3, the J gene TRBJ2-5; D tentatively fits TRBD1 or TRBD2 (5 bases each). The V and J ends lost 5 bases and 2 bases respectively, with 15 bases between them. There are 15 residues in the CDR3. Germline V lookup: CDR1 SGHTA, CDR2 FQGTGA. This CDR3 is CASSPGLGEQETQYF. Written as DNA, the CDR3 is TGTGCCAGCAGCCCCGGTCTGGGGGAACAAGAGACCCAGTACTTC.

This clonotype occurred a few times. The chain uses TRBV20-1 and TRBJ2-1, with a tentative D call TRBD1 (5 bases). The CDR3 is 17 amino acids. CDR1 and CDR2 from the germline V gene are DFQATT and SNEGSKA (reference sequence). Trimming stripped 0 bases from V and 4 bases from J, with 19 bases between. CDR3 residues: CSARDYVQGMNYNEQFF. DNA of the CDR3: TGCAGTGCTAGAGATTATGTCCAGGGTATGAATTACAATGAGCAGTTCTTC.

This clonotype was counted a few times. V gene TRBV4-1 combines with J gene TRBJ2-1; D is uncertain. V dropped 2 bases and J dropped 10 bases, with 6 bases sitting between them. The CDR3 sequence is 11 residues long. The germline V gene encodes CDR1 MGHRA and CDR2 YSYEKL. This chain's CDR3 is CASSQSREQFF. Written as DNA, the CDR3 is TGCGCCAGCAGCCAATCCAGGGAGCAGTTCTTC.

The V gene is TRBV3-1, the J gene TRBJ1-1; D call uncertain. CDR1 and CDR2 from the germline V gene are LGHDT and YNNKEL (reference sequence). The CDR3 totals 17 residues. V lost 0 bases and J lost 2, with 16 bases in between. The CDR3 coding sequence is TGTGCCAGCAGCCAAGATAAATGGGCCGGCATAAACACTGAAGCTTTCTTT. Translating gives CASSQDKWAGINTEAFF.

This clonotype has just a few counts. The junction does not match germline at one end; this may be a read error. V and J are TRBV7-7 and TRBJ2-1; perhaps TRBD2 as D (5 bases). The CDR3 runs to 16 residues. Germline lookup yields CDR1 SSHAT and CDR2 FNYEAQ (reference sequence). CDR3 residues: CASSARTGSSYNEQFF. The CDR3 DNA is TGTGCTAGCAGCGCTAGGACTGGGAGCTCCTACAATGAGCAGTTCTTC. Variable domain in full (rest from reference TRBV7-7 and TRBJ2-1): GAGVSQSPRYKVTKRGQDVTLRCDPISSHATLYWYQQALGQGPEFLTYFNYEAQPDKSGLPSDRFSAERPEGSISTLTIQRTEQRDSAMYRCASSARTGSSYNEQFFGPGTRLTVL.

This chain links TRBV6-2 or TRBV6-3 with TRBJ2-5, with TRBD2 matching over 10 bases. CDR1 and CDR2 (germline): MNHEY, SVGEGT. This CDR3 contains 13 residues. V lost 6 bases and J lost 5; bases outside the gene matches: 3. CDR3 amino acids: CASRGLAIETQYF. In DNA form, the CDR3 reads TGTGCCAGCAGGGGACTAGCGATTGAGACCCAGTACTTC.

This clonotype was found a few times. The chain recombines TRBV5-1 with TRBJ2-3, with 9 nucleotides matching TRBD1. The CDR3 spans 17 residues. The V segment lost 5 bases and the J segment 1 base; nucleotides outside the gene matches: 11. Germline V gene data show CDR1 as SGHRS and CDR2 as YFSETQ. The CDR3 loop reads CASSHLTGDRGTDTQYF. The CDR3 DNA reads TGCGCCAGCAGTCACCTGACTGGGGACAGGGGCACAGATACGCAGTATTTT.

This chain uses TRBV12-3 or TRBV12-4 with TRBJ1-2; weak D call: TRBD1 (5 bases). V lost 5 bases and J 4 bases, leaving 14 bases between the germline ends. There are 14 residues in the CDR3. The CDR3 coding sequence is TGTGCCAGCAGTACGCCGGGACGGCTCTATGGCTACACCTTC. Translating it yields CASSTPGRLYGYTF.

V is TRBV4-2 and J is TRBJ1-2, with 8 bases identical to TRBD1. The ends lost 5 bases at V and 5 bases at J; junction bases unmatched: 16. Per germline, CDR1 LGHNA and CDR2 YNFKEQ. This CDR3 region has 17 residues. CDR3 DNA: TGTGCCAGCAGCTATCACTCGCAGGGGGCCGTTTCATATGGCTACACCTTC. It codes for CASSYHSQGAVSYGYTF.

The chain joins TRBV12-3 or TRBV12-4 to TRBJ1-2, with a possible D match to TRBD1 (5 bases). Trimming removed 6 bases at V and 3 bases at J, with 11 bases between. This CDR3 region has 13 residues. CDR3 sequence reads: CASRITGHYGYTF. The CDR3 DNA follows: TGTGCCAGCAGAATTACAGGTCACTATGGCTACACCTTC.

This clonotype occurred a few times. V usage is TRBV27 and J usage is TRBJ2-7, with D hard to call. Germline CDR1 is MNHEY and CDR2 is SMNVEV (reference sequence). Trimming pared 5 bases from V and 4 bases from J, leaving 15 bases between. The length of the CDR3 is 14 residues. The CDR3 region is CASSLMSPRYEQYF. Written as DNA, the CDR3 is TGTGCCAGCAGTCTGATGAGTCCTAGGTACGAGCAGTACTTC.

This clonotype showed up just a few times. The V gene is TRBV5-8, the J gene TRBJ2-7; D unresolved. The CDR3 length is 13 residues. Deletions cut 4 bases from V and 4 bases from J, with 12 bases between. Germline assignment: CDR1 SGHTS and CDR2 YDEGEE. Written as DNA, the CDR3 is TGTGCCAGCAGCGCGGCGCCGTCTTACGAGCAGTACTTC. This gives the protein CASSAAPSYEQYF.

The chain recombines TRBV20-1 with TRBJ2-1; D gene uncertain. This CDR3 has 12 residues. CDR1 and CDR2 from the germline V gene are DFQATT and SNEGSKA (reference sequence). Trimming cost V 0 bases and J 5 bases, with 5 bases left between them. For the CDR3, the DNA is TGCAGTGCTAGAGATTTGGACAATGAGCAGTTCTTC. Translation gives CSARDLDNEQFF.

The rearrangement uses TRBV4-2 and TRBJ2-3, with a tentative D call TRBD2 (6 bases). Germline V gives CDR1 LGHNA, CDR2 YNFKEQ. The CDR3 consists of 17 residues. The V and J ends lost 3 bases and 4 bases respectively, with 20 bases between them. CDR3 residues: CASSHVSVAGTSDTQYF. Written as DNA, the CDR3 is TGTGCCAGCAGCCATGTCAGCGTGGCGGGGACCTCAGATACGCAGTATTTT.

The chain employs TRBV2 and TRBJ2-5; no definite D call. The V end was cut by 8 bases, the J end by 5 bases, with 12 bases between. The CDR3 is made up of 12 amino acids. Germline values: CDR1 SNHLY, CDR2 FYNNEI. The CDR3 nucleotides are TGTGCCAGCGGCACGGGTTATGAGACCCAGTACTTC. It specifies CASGTGYETQYF.